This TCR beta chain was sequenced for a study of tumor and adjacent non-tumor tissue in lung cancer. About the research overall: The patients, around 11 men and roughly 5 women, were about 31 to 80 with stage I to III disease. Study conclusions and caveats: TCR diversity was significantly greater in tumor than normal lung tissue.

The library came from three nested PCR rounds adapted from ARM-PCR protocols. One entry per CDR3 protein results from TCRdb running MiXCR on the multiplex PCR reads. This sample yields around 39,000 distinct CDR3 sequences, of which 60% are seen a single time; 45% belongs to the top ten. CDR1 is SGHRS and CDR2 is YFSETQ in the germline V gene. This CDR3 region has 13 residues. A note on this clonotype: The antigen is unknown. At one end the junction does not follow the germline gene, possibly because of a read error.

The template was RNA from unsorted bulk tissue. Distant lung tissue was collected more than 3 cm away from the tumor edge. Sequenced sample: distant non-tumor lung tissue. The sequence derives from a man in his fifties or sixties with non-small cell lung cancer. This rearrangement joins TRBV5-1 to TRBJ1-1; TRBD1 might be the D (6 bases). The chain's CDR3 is CASSLVGDTEALF. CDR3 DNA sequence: TGCGCCAGCAGCTTGGTGGGGGACACTGAAGCTCTCTTT.